These 21 T cell receptor beta chains came from one sample sequenced in a study of T cell repertoires in urothelial bladder cancer. Assay: immunoSEQ multiplex PCR; the TCRdb copy retains only in-frame clones and omits some. The sample carries about 13,000 clones, 66% recorded once. Sequencing input: tumor-infiltrating cells from bladder cancer. The receptors here all came from a human donor with urothelial carcinoma.

In its sample, this clone was seen once. V is TRBV27 and J is TRBJ2-7; tentative D call: TRBD1 (6 bases). The germline V gene has CDR1 MNHEY and CDR2 SMNVEV (reference sequence). This CDR3 has 15 amino acids. The V end lost 2 bases, the J end lost 1 base, and 12 bases lay between the germline ends. The CDR3 reads CASSLGQGTSYEQYF. CDR3 nucleotides: TGTGCCAGCAGTTTAGGTCAGGGGACATCCTACGAGCAGTACTTC.

The chain has TRBV4-2 and TRBJ2-3; TRBD2 agrees at 11 bases. With V trimmed by 1 base and J by 1 base, 7 bases remained unmatched. This CDR3 comprises 18 residues. CDR1 is LGHNA, CDR2 YNFKEQ, per germline. CDR3 nucleotide sequence: TGTGCCAGCAGCCAAGTGGCTAGCGGGGGGCAAGGCACAGATACGCAGTATTTT. Its protein product is CASSQVASGGQGTDTQYF.

This clone occurred a few times. The chain uses TRBV30 and TRBJ1-5; D unclear. Germline loops: CDR1 GTSNPN, CDR2 SVGIG (reference sequence). The CDR3 is 13 amino acids. V lost 0 bases to trimming and J lost 5 bases, with 8 bases between them. CDR3 DNA: TGTGCCTGGAGTGTATCCGCGGATCAGCCCCAGCATTTT. This translates into CAWSVSADQPQHF.

This clone came up a few times. The chain carries TRBV5-4 and TRBJ1-6; D not resolved. This CDR3 contains 14 residues. Trimming removed 8 bases at V and 7 bases at J, with 16 bases between. Germline CDR1 SGHNT, CDR2 YYREEE (reference sequence). The CDR3 region is CASTWGPRNSPLHF. The CDR3 nucleotides are TGTGCCAGTACTTGGGGTCCCCGGAATTCACCCCTCCACTTT.

The genes are TRBV5-6 and TRBJ1-2; 7 bases are shared with TRBD1. V trimming: 0 bases; J trimming: 8 bases; junction bases outside the gene matches: 10. CDR3 length: 15 amino acids. The germline V gene has CDR1 SGHDT and CDR2 YYEEEE. The CDR3, as DNA: TGTGCCAGCAGCTTGGACGGGACAGTCGTCCGGGGCTACACCTTC. It yields the protein CASSLDGTVVRGYTF.

The chain couples TRBV5-1 to TRBJ2-7; the match to TRBD1 covers 8 bases. Unmatched junction bases numbered 5, after V lost 0 bases and J lost 0 bases. Germline CDR1 SGHRS, CDR2 YFSETQ. CDR3 length: 16 residues. CDR3 DNA sequence: TGCGCCAGCAGCTTGGAAAGGACAGGGAGCTCCTACGAGCAGTACTTC. It translates to CASSLERTGSSYEQYF.

This clone has a handful of counts. The chain is built from TRBV9 and TRBJ2-4; TRBD2 matches 10 bases. The CDR3 is 15 residues long. CDR1 SGDLS and CDR2 YYNGEE come from the germline V gene. V shed 0 bases and J 6 bases; nucleotides not matched to a gene: 3. CDR3 sequence reads: CASSVVSGGLNIQYF. The CDR3 DNA reads TGTGCCAGCAGCGTAGTTAGCGGGGGGCTAAACATTCAGTACTTC.

The chain links TRBV5-6 to TRBJ1-6; D unresolved. V lost 6 bases to trimming and J lost 0 bases, with 16 bases between them. There are 17 residues in the CDR3. Germline V gene data show CDR1 as SGHDT and CDR2 as YYEEEE. This CDR3 reads CASKEGGPSSYNSPLHF. The CDR3 coding sequence is TGTGCCAGCAAGGAGGGCGGCCCGAGCTCCTATAATTCACCCCTCCACTTT.

This chain joins TRBV11-2 and TRBJ1-5, with 7 positions matching TRBD1. Unmatched junction bases numbered 4, after V lost 5 bases and J lost 0 bases. Germline V lookup: CDR1 SGHAT, CDR2 FQNNGV. The CDR3 is 15 residues long. The CDR3 reads CASSLGTVSNQPQHF. The CDR3 bases are TGTGCCAGCAGCCTAGGGACAGTTAGCAATCAGCCCCAGCATTTT.

This sequence joins TRBV7-2 and TRBJ2-2; the D gene is possibly TRBD1 (6 bases). The germline V gene has CDR1 SGHTA and CDR2 FQGNSA. V lost 2 bases to trimming and J lost 2 bases, with 12 bases between them. The CDR3 loop spans 16 amino acids. The DNA for the CDR3 is TGTGCCAGCAGCTTACACAGGGTCCCCAACACCGGGGAGCTGTTTTTT. The encoded protein is CASSLHRVPNTGELFF.

V and J are TRBV7-9 and TRBJ2-2, with a possible D match to TRBD2 (6 bases). Looked up from germline, CDR1 is SEHNR and CDR2 is FQNEAQ (reference sequence). Between the trimmed V and J ends, which lost 8 bases and 4 bases, there was a span of 8 bases. This CDR3 contains 12 residues. The CDR3 nucleotides are TGTGCCAGCCAGCGGGTCACCGGGGAGCTGTTTTTT. Amino acids: CASQRVTGELFF.

This clone was found a few times. This chain joins TRBV2 and TRBJ1-1; 9 bases are a match to TRBD1. Germline CDR1 reads SNHLY; CDR2 reads FYNNEI. V trimming: 10 bases; J trimming: 5 bases; junction bases outside the gene matches: 5. CDR3 length: 12 amino acids. CDR3 nucleotides: TGTGCCACCGGGACAGGGAGGACTGAAGCTTTCTTT. Its translation is CATGTGRTEAFF. The complete variable domain, with remaining parts taken from reference TRBV2 and TRBJ1-1, reads EPEVTQTPSHQVTQMGQEVILRCVPISNHLYFYWYRQILGQKVEFLVSFYNNEISEKSEIFDDQFSVERPDGSNFTLKIRSTKLEDSAMYFCATGTGRTEAFFGQGTRLTVV.

This sequence joins TRBV11-3 and TRBJ2-1; D uncertain. The V gene's germline CDR1 is SGHNT and CDR2 YENEEA. The length of the CDR3 is 17 residues. Trimming removed 1 base at V and 5 bases at J, with 18 bases between. The CDR3 DNA is TGTGCCAGCAGCTTAGGTTTACGGGCAAACGGAGACAATGAGCAGTTCTTC. This encodes CASSLGLRANGDNEQFF.

This sequence joins TRBV7-9 and TRBJ1-2; D is possibly TRBD1 (5 bases). CDR3 length: 12 residues. Trimming took off 8 bases at V and 2 bases at J, with 9 bases between the two ends. Germline V gene data show CDR1 as SEHNR and CDR2 as FQNEAQ (reference sequence). The CDR3 loop is CASQRQNYGYTF. The DNA of the CDR3 is TGTGCCAGCCAAAGACAGAACTATGGCTACACCTTC.

The chain combines TRBV5-1 with TRBJ1-3; D is unresolved. Germline CDR1 reads SGHRS; CDR2 reads YFSETQ. V was clipped by 3 bases and J by 3 bases, with 10 bases between them. The CDR3 sequence is 14 residues long. The CDR3 nucleotides read TGCGCCAGCAGCTCGGAGATGGGTGGAAACACCATATATTTT. Encoded protein: CASSSEMGGNTIYF.

The chain couples TRBV11-2 to TRBJ2-6; the D is unclear. The ends were cut back, 4 bases at V and 0 bases at J, with 10 bases in the middle. This CDR3 has 16 residues. Germline CDR1 reads SGHAT; CDR2 reads FQNNGV. The CDR3 DNA is TGTGCCAGCAGCTCAAAGTGGGTCTCTGGGGCCAACGTCCTGACTTTC. It specifies CASSSKWVSGANVLTF.

This clone was detected only a few times. This chain joins TRBV6-4 and TRBJ2-7; D is possibly TRBD1 (5 bases). V lost 3 bases and J lost 0, with 18 bases in between. CDR1 and CDR2 (germline): MRHNA, SNTAGT. This CDR3 comprises 17 residues. The DNA of the CDR3 is TGTGCCAGCAGTGATATTGTTCACAGGCCATGCTCCTACGAGCAGTACGTC. Translated: CASSDIVHRPCSYEQYV.

This clone counts as medium-sized (0.01 to 0.1%). The gene calls are TRBV7-2 and TRBJ2-7; 14 bases match TRBD2. Trimming took 5 bases from V and 4 from J; bases not matched to a gene: 4. Germline CDR1 SGHTA, CDR2 FQGNSA. This CDR3 region has 15 residues. The CDR3 loop reads CASSPRTSGGYEQYF. The CDR3 DNA is TGTGCCAGCAGCCCCAGGACTAGCGGGGGGTACGAGCAGTACTTC.

This clone was detected only a few times. The CDR3 region has the DNA TGTGCCAGCAGCCAAGCCCCGACAGGCTCCCCCCAAGAGACCCAGTACTTC. It yields the protein CASSQAPTGSPQETQYF. The chain has TRBV4-2 and TRBJ2-5; D may be TRBD1 (6 bases). The CDR3 is made up of 17 amino acids. V lost 1 base, J lost 1 base, and 16 bases lay in between. Germline V lookup: CDR1 LGHNA, CDR2 YNFKEQ.

By proportion, this clone is medium-sized. This chain connects TRBV5-1 to TRBJ1-2; D gene ambiguous. The CDR3 has 16 amino acids. Between the trimmed V and J ends, which lost 2 bases and 2 bases, there was a span of 16 bases. Germline V gene sequence: CDR1 SGHRS, CDR2 YFSETQ. Written as DNA, the CDR3 is TGCGCCAGCAGCTTACCCCCGGAGCAGGTGAACTATGGCTACACCTTC. Its translation: CASSLPPEQVNYGYTF.

In its sample, this clone was seen once. The CDR3 sequence: CASSTTTGAAYEQYF. Here the CDR3 DNA reads TGTGCCAGCAGTACCACGACAGGGGCGGCCTACGAGCAGTACTTC. The rearrangement links TRBV6-1 to TRBJ2-7; 8 bases fit TRBD1. Germline assignment: CDR1 MNHNS and CDR2 SASEGT. With V trimmed by 5 bases and J by 2 bases, 8 bases remained unmatched. This CDR3 is 15 amino acids long.